The entry below describes one T cell receptor beta chain. These data come from a study of shared clonotypes between healthy human individuals. The overall study: Three CD4 naive, three CD4 memory, two CD8 naive and one CD8 memory plate were used per donor.

Produced via immunoSEQ multiplex PCR; TCRdb's table is partial and in-frame only. Of about 680,000 clones in the sample, 92% were seen once. Deletions cut 8 bases from V and 1 base from J, with 11 bases between. The CDR3 has 13 residues. Looked up from germline, CDR1 is SGHAT and CDR2 is FQNNGV. Naive CD8 cells were CD45RO-negative, positively selected for CCR7, excluding terminally differentiated effector memory CD45RA+ cells. The rearrangement uses TRBV11-2 and TRBJ1-1; D remains unclear. What was sequenced was naive CD8+ T cells sorted from blood. This receptor was identified in a man aged 30-40 years in good health. The CDR3 DNA reads as TGTGCCAGCTACGGGCCGGGGAACACTGAAGCTTTCTTT. The encoded protein is CASYGPGNTEAFF.